This TCR beta chain was identified in a study of cytomegalovirus exposure and HLA in healthy donors. This CDR3 has 13 amino acids. The V and J ends lost 4 bases and 4 bases respectively, with 10 bases between them. Germline values: CDR1 SEHNR, CDR2 FQNEAQ (reference sequence). Study findings and constraints: TCR beta chains numbering 164 were designated cytomegalovirus-associated.

On this clone: The antigen remains unidentified.

Here immunoSEQ multiplex PCR was the method, and the copy in TCRdb shows in-frame clones only, minus some. The sample consists of nearly 110,000 clones, 88% of them appearing once. This clonotype was sampled from a woman aged 18-29 years in good health and CMV-seropositive. The V and J genes are TRBV7-9 and TRBJ1-1, with D maybe TRBD1 (5 bases). The specimen sequenced was PBMCs. CDR3 residues: CASSSSRATEAFF. The CDR3 bases are TGTGCCAGCAGCTCAAGCAGGGCCACTGAAGCTTTCTTT. Full variable domain (missing parts from reference TRBV7-9 and TRBJ1-1): DTGVSQNPRHKITKRGQNVTFRCDPISEHNRLYWYRQTLGQGPEFLTYFQNEAQLEKSRLLSDRFSAERPKGSFSTLEIQRTEQGDSAMYLCASSSSRATEAFFGQGTRLTVV.